The clone carrying this T cell receptor beta chain was picked up a small number of times. The antigen remains unidentified. This CDR3 spans 15 amino acids. With 4 bases clipped from V and 8 bases from J, the junction kept 12 bases outside the gene matches. CDR1 SGHRS and CDR2 YFSETQ come from the germline V gene. TCRdb's table, derived via immunoSEQ multiplex PCR, lists solely in-frame clones and lacks some. Of about 350,000 clones listed, roughly 84% are singletons. This sample is drawn from a study of Ad26.COV2.S vaccination and SARS-CoV-2 variants. Across the study: Recipients of Ad26.COV2.S got it intramuscularly, once or twice 56 days apart.

The sample's treatment: about 20 received Ad26.COV2.S at low or high dose, single or two shots; several received placebo; per-sample allocation not given. Sampling happened 63 days after the first vaccine or placebo injection. The donor's status was that of an adult aged 18-55 years in Boston. Regarding the study as a whole: Comparability of non-spike TCR breadth was observed across vaccine and placebo recipients.

This chain uses TRBV5-1 with TRBJ1-2; 9 nucleotides agree with TRBD1. The clonotype was recovered from a person aged 18-60 years who received the Ad26.COV2.S COVID-19 vaccine or a placebo. Sequenced here: peripheral blood, sampled in a trial of Ad26.COV2.S vaccine versus placebo. In DNA, the CDR3 is TGCGCCAGCAGCAATCCGGGACAGGGCCCGATAGGCTACACCTTC. Amino acids: CASSNPGQGPIGYTF.